This TCR beta chain was profiled in a study of blood T cell dynamics during melanoma immunotherapy (TCRdb year 2020). In the study overall: The patients had metastatic melanoma and were given first-line pembrolizumab or nivolumab plus ipilimumab as standard of care in the United Kingdom. To find early correlates of response, peripheral T cell receptor repertoires were profiled in metastatic melanoma patients before and after one cycle of checkpoint inhibitor therapy. The training cohort consisted of consecutive patients, while an additional independent group of patients from the same centre was pooled to form an external validation set. The investigation overall reported the following: Of the sorted CD8+ subsets, TIE cells had both the highest clonality and the greatest similarity to cfDNA CDR3 sequences, which suggests active turnover converging on dominant clones. The study was unable to establish whether the T cell clones driving the repertoire changes were melanoma-specific or instead reflected general immune activation. The relatively small sample size was acknowledged as a potential limitation on generalization of the results.

Comments on this clone: The antigen it binds to is not known. Base qualities are not at hand, and no much larger clone is one base apart.

V ends up 8 bases short and J 0 bases short, with an unmatched junction base count of 9. Reading from cysteine to phenylalanine, the CDR3 counts 17 amino acids. The sequence is cut down to CDR3 DNA, 51 bases in frame from base 1. CDR1 and CDR2 are read off the germline V gene as SQVTM and ANQGSEA. The time point label, read with the paper, signifies: week 3, after first cycle of checkpoint inhibitor. Blood samples were collected before treatment (T0) and at week 3 (W3), after the first cycle of checkpoint blockade. Except for a couple of patients with rapid clinical progression, response was assessed 12 weeks after the first infusion by RECIST 1.1; disease control meant complete response, partial response or stable disease. Patients were not eligible if they had prior systemic cancer treatment, concomitant immunosuppressant therapy or synchronous other active malignancies. In six patients, three with progression and three with disease control, sorted CD8+ memory and naive T cell subsets were sequenced at T0 and W3. PBMC were isolated from blood with Lymphoprep and SepMate tubes, followed by red cell lysis. QIAamp DNA Blood Mini kits were used to extract DNA from PBMC and from sorted T cell subsets. Before DNA extraction, CD8+ T cell subsets were live-sorted on a FACSAria III cytometer and then frozen. Fresh PBMC for flow cytometry were held at 4°C in PBS with roughly 2% fetal bovine serum and analyzed within 25 hours.

For each sorted CD8+ T cell subset, the entire amount of extracted DNA went into the assay. The immunoSEQ TCRb Assay kit was used according to manufacturer instructions to amplify TCR beta CDR3 sequences from genomic DNA. The KAPA Library Quantification Kit for Illumina platforms was used to quantify pooled libraries by qPCR. Pooled libraries were sequenced on an Illumina NextSeq 500, clustered at about 0.55-1.2 pM. The paper's processing steps were these. Analysis of the TCR data relied on immunoSEQ ANALYZER and the R LymphoSeq package. A rearrangement efficiency score was calculated as productive divided by the sum of productive and non-productive CDR3 sequences. Within each patient, timepoints were compared pairwise for clonality, measured with the Gini coefficient, and for diversity, measured with the Renyi index at alpha=1. Clonal relatedness, based on an edit distance of 3, and repertoire similarity, based on the Bhattacharyya coefficient, were both computed in LymphoSeq. To classify response, a linear discriminant analysis based on week-3 changes in clonality and diversity was built using the R MASS and caret packages. Not all clones reach the TCRdb copy of this immuneACCESS table, which keeps in-frame sequences only. Checked studies attribute under half of the gap to unresolved V genes and leave the rest unexplained. That table is the source of V, J and clone size, and D and trimming were worked out from the DNA. The table for this sample lists 15,000 to 20,000 clones; 94% of them were counted only once. The ten largest clones add up to 0.21% of the sample.

This TCR was sampled from a human donor with melanoma. The V and J genes are TRBV29-1 and TRBJ2-1, with 14 middle bases fitting TRBD2. Sequenced material: effector memory CD8+ T cells from blood, taken from a patient treated with checkpoint blockade. The CDR3 reads as follows: CSFPGLAGGGSYNEQFF. The DNA sequence follows: TGCAGCTTCCCCGGACTAGCGGGAGGAGGCTCCTACAATGAGCAGTTCTTC.